Following are 3 T cell receptor beta chains from one sample sequenced in a study of T cells in Graves' hyperthyroidism and ophthalmopathy. The TCR beta CDR3 regions underwent amplification using RNA transcripts as the source. HTBI primers were used for first-round RT-PCR of the TCR CDR3. Using its own MiXCR run on the multiplex PCR reads, TCRdb lists one record per CDR3 protein. Among around 620,000 distinct CDR3 sequences listed, 15% to 20% were seen once. Material for sequencing was blood. These receptors were taken from a young woman with Graves' hyperthyroidism.

This clonotype was seen many times. The chain has TRBV6-5 and TRBJ2-7; possibly TRBD2 for D (6 bases). From germline, CDR1 is MNHEY and CDR2 SVGAGI. Trimming cost V 0 bases and J 2 bases, with 8 bases left between them. The CDR3 has 14 amino acids. The CDR3 spells CASSYSGRTYEQYF. In DNA, the CDR3 is TGTGCCAGCAGTTACTCAGGGAGGACCTACGAGCAGTACTTC.

This clonotype was seen many times. V gene TRBV6-2 or TRBV6-3 combines with J gene TRBJ2-2, with D uncertain. Between the trimmed V and J ends, which lost 6 bases and 4 bases, there was a span of 9 bases. This CDR3 has 13 amino acids. CDR1 and CDR2 (germline): MNHEY, SVGEGT. The CDR3 region is CASRPRGTGELFF. As DNA, the CDR3 is TGTGCCAGCAGACCCCGTGGCACCGGGGAGCTGTTTTTT.

This clonotype has ten or more counts. The V and J genes are TRBV7-3 and TRBJ2-7; D is unclear. The CDR3 spans 15 residues. The ends were cut back, 6 bases at V and 0 bases at J, with 15 bases in the middle. CDR1 is SGHTA and CDR2 is FQGTGA in the germline V gene. The CDR3 protein is CASSRWAGPSYEQYF. In DNA form, the CDR3 reads TGTGCCAGCAGTCGATGGGCAGGCCCCTCCTACGAGCAGTACTTC.